There are many counts of the clone carrying this TCR beta chain. Its antigen is not identified. V was trimmed by 4 bases and J by 10 bases, leaving 22 bases between them. The CDR3 has 15 amino acids. Looked up from germline, CDR1 is SNHLY and CDR2 is FYNNEI. The entry originates in a study of T cells in Graves' hyperthyroidism and ophthalmopathy. Notes on the study in general: Researchers found most expanded thyroid clonotypes above 0.001 in blood as well.

Diagnoses used clinical symptoms, serum thyroxine and TRAb, thyroid ultrasound and orbital computed tomography. Amplification targeted TCR beta CDR3 regions from RNA transcripts. The HTBI primer set served for first-round RT-PCR of the TCR CDR3. TCRdb re-called the multiplex PCR reads with MiXCR, one entry per CDR3 protein. The sample consists of a few hundred thousand distinct CDR3 sequences, about a sixth of them appearing once. The source material was blood. The V call is TRBV2, the J call TRBJ1-1, with a possible D match to TRBD1 (5 bases). This receptor was identified in a woman younger than 35 with Graves' hyperthyroidism. The CDR3: CASSVTPRALGGAFF. The CDR3 DNA follows: TGTGCCAGCAGTGTAACACCCCGGGCCCTCGGGGGAGCTTTCTTT.